These 22 T cell receptor beta chains were sequenced from one sample in a study of T-cell memory formation after mild COVID-19. TCRdb itself ran the 5' RACE reads through MiXCR, one entry per CDR3 protein. The data hold fewer than 450,000 distinct CDR3 sequences, with over 20% observed a single time. The sequenced sample was PBMCs or a T cell subset sorted from them (not recorded which). The source is an adult woman who had mild COVID-19 (a few samples of this study predate the infection). Cell type and time point are not known.

The chain carries TRBV3-1 and TRBJ1-1, with TRBD1 as a possible D gene (6 bases). The V gene lost 4 bases and the J gene lost 1 base, with 10 bases spanning the gap. Germline lookup yields CDR1 LGHDT and CDR2 YNNKEL (reference sequence). The CDR3 runs 14 residues. The CDR3 loop is CASSLLTGNTEAFF. The CDR3 DNA is TGTGCCAGCAGCCTCCTGACAGGGAACACTGAAGCTTTCTTT.

The CDR3 is CASSLGSALETQYF. Written as DNA, the CDR3 is TGTGCCAGCAGTTTAGGGTCAGCTTTAGAGACCCAGTACTTC. The chain recombines TRBV12-3 or TRBV12-4 with TRBJ2-5; D not certain. Trimming took 1 base from V and 4 from J, leaving 10 bases between them. The CDR3 totals 14 residues.

A few counts support this clonotype. This sequence joins TRBV6-5 and TRBJ1-1, with 8 bases that match TRBD1. V shed 6 bases, J shed 5 bases, and the junction held 5 bases outside the gene matches. CDR3 length: 13 residues. Germline loops: CDR1 MNHEY, CDR2 SVGAGI. CDR3 DNA: TGTGCCAGCAGGGGCAGGGGGCAAACTGAAGCTTTCTTT. This translates into CASRGRGQTEAFF.

This chain joins TRBV11-1 and TRBJ2-7; 10 bases line up with TRBD2. The CDR3 contains 19 residues. Germline assignment: CDR1 SGHAT and CDR2 FQDESV (reference sequence). J lost 2 bases, V lost 5 bases, and 18 bases had no gene match. The CDR3 sequence: CASSRRGGTLAGVAYEQYF. In DNA form, the CDR3 reads TGTGCCAGCAGCCGACGAGGGGGGACGCTAGCGGGAGTCGCCTACGAGCAGTACTTC.

The chain is built from TRBV24-1 and TRBJ2-2; 9 bases map to TRBD1. Germline lookup yields CDR1 KGHDR and CDR2 SFDVKD. This CDR3 region has 13 residues. The junction had 4 bases not matched to a gene; V was cut back by 9 bases and J by 6 bases. The CDR3 here is CATVGTGPGELFF. In nucleotides, the CDR3 is TGTGCCACCGTGGGGACAGGGCCCGGGGAGCTGTTTTTT.

This clonotype is a singleton in its sample. The chain employs TRBV7-9 and TRBJ2-6; D is perhaps TRBD1 (6 bases). Per germline, CDR1 SEHNR and CDR2 FQNEAQ (reference sequence). The length of the CDR3 is 15 residues. The V end lost 4 bases, the J end lost 1 base, and 8 bases lay between the germline ends. This CDR3 reads CASSYGQSGANVLTF. The CDR3 nucleotides read TGTGCCAGCAGCTACGGACAGTCTGGGGCCAACGTCCTGACTTTC.

The chain combines TRBV15 with TRBJ1-2; tentative D call: TRBD1 (5 bases). The V end was cut by 1 base, the J end by 4 bases, with 13 bases between. CDR3 length: 15 amino acids. CDR1 is LNHNV and CDR2 is YYDKDF in the germline V gene (reference sequence). CDR3: CATSRVQTDIYGYTF. The CDR3 bases are TGTGCCACCAGCAGAGTCCAGACAGATATCTATGGCTACACCTTC.

Many counts were recorded for this clonotype. The rearrangement links TRBV20-1 to TRBJ2-1; perhaps TRBD2 as D (7 bases). The CDR3 consists of 15 residues. The V gene's germline CDR1 is DFQATT and CDR2 SNEGSKA (reference sequence). V gave up 5 bases and J gave up 4 bases, with 18 bases separating them. CDR3 nucleotides: TGCAGTGCTGACCCCCAAGCGGGGACATACAATGAGCAGTTCTTC. Its translation: CSADPQAGTYNEQFF.

This clonotype was seen a few times. The chain recombines TRBV7-8 with TRBJ2-7; 9 nucleotides align to TRBD2. Germline V gives CDR1 SGHVS, CDR2 FQNEAQ. The CDR3 has 18 residues. Unmatched junction bases numbered 20, after V lost 4 bases and J lost 7 bases. The CDR3: CASSSRRWELAGWEEQYF. Here the CDR3 DNA reads TGTGCCAGCAGCTCCCGTAGGTGGGAGCTAGCGGGATGGGAAGAGCAGTACTTC.

The chain recombines TRBV6-5 with TRBJ2-3, with 10 bases fitting TRBD1. The CDR3 contains 15 residues. Trimming removed 6 bases from V and 5 bases from J; junction bases left unmatched: 8. Per germline, CDR1 MNHEY and CDR2 SVGAGI. The CDR3 nucleotides are TGTGCCAGCAGAAGACAGGGGGCGCGGAAAGATACGCAGTATTTT. As protein: CASRRQGARKDTQYF.

This clonotype was seen more than once but under ten times. The chain carries TRBV15 and TRBJ2-5, with 7 bases identical to TRBD1. Germline CDR1 is LNHNV and CDR2 is YYDKDF (reference sequence). The CDR3 consists of 13 residues. V was clipped by 6 bases and J by 3 bases; unmatched bases: 4. CDR3 sequence: CATRETGKETQYF. Written as DNA, the CDR3 is TGTGCCACCAGAGAGACAGGGAAAGAGACCCAGTACTTC.

This clonotype appeared a few times. This chain connects TRBV7-6 to TRBJ2-7, with D possibly matching TRBD2 (5 bases). Germline V lookup: CDR1 SGHVS, CDR2 FNYEAQ. The CDR3 has 15 residues. V lost 3 bases, J lost 5 bases, and 17 bases lay in between. CDR3 region: CASSFRGGRDDEQYF. The CDR3, as DNA: TGTGCCAGCAGCTTCCGCGGCGGGCGCGACGACGAGCAGTACTTC.

The table lists this clonotype with a count of one. This chain links TRBV6-1 with TRBJ2-4, with D possibly TRBD2 on 5 matching bases. Trimming cost V 5 bases and J 11 bases, with 13 bases left between them. The germline CDR1 and CDR2 sequences are MNHNS and SASEGT. This CDR3 region has 12 residues. The CDR3 DNA reads TGTGCCAGCAGTCCGCATACTAGGCTTCAGTACTTC. Translating gives CASSPHTRLQYF.

The chain carries TRBV9 and TRBJ2-3, with a possible D match to TRBD1 (5 bases). Trimming pared 7 bases from V and 4 bases from J, leaving 25 bases between. CDR1 is SGDLS and CDR2 is YYNGEE in the germline V gene. This CDR3 is built from 17 residues. The CDR3 DNA reads as TGTGCCAGCGCCCCGGGTGGGGCCATTGAAGCTGCAGATACGCAGTATTTT. It specifies CASAPGGAIEAADTQYF.

The V and J genes are TRBV2 and TRBJ2-7, with 13 bases that match TRBD2. Trimming cost V 6 bases and J 6 bases; bases outside gene matches: 5. This CDR3 is built from 14 residues. Looked up from germline, CDR1 is SNHLY and CDR2 is FYNNEI. CDR3 bases: TGTGCCAGCAGCGGACTAGCGGGAGTCTCCGAGCAGTACTTC. This codes for CASSGLAGVSEQYF.

The V gene is TRBV12-3 or TRBV12-4, the J gene TRBJ2-3; D call uncertain. CDR3 length: 16 residues. Trimming removed 7 bases from V and 2 bases from J, with 19 bases in between. The CDR3 spells CASTPRSLGSTDTQYF. The DNA of the CDR3 is TGTGCCAGCACCCCCCGGTCATTGGGGTCCACAGATACGCAGTATTTT.

The sample holds a few counts of this clonotype. This chain uses TRBV12-3 or TRBV12-4 with TRBJ1-2; D ambiguous. The V end was cut by 4 bases, the J end by 4 bases, with 22 bases between. The CDR3 covers 17 residues. The CDR3 coding sequence is TGTGCCAGCAGTTCACCTAGCATAGTGGGCCGGGGCTATGGCTACACCTTC. This encodes CASSSPSIVGRGYGYTF.

The V gene is TRBV12-3 or TRBV12-4, the J gene TRBJ1-3, with unresolved D. The V gene lost 7 bases and the J gene lost 0 bases, with 16 bases spanning the gap. The CDR3 runs to 16 residues. CDR3 sequence (DNA): TGTGCCAGCACCTCCAATTTTAAGAGCTCTGGAAACACCATATATTTT. Residues: CASTSNFKSSGNTIYF.

The V call is TRBV5-5, the J call TRBJ1-2, with TRBD1 matching 7 bases. The germline V gene encodes CDR1 SGHKS and CDR2 YYEKEE (reference sequence). V was clipped by 0 bases and J by 3 bases; unmatched bases: 5. The CDR3 consists of 15 residues. The CDR3 DNA is TGTGCCAGCAGCTTGGAAGGGGGCGAGGACTATGGCTACACCTTC. Translation gives CASSLEGGEDYGYTF.

This clonotype has ten or more counts. The chain carries TRBV20-1 and TRBJ2-7, with D tentatively TRBD2 (8 bases). V lost 6 bases and J lost 7, with 22 bases in between. The length of the CDR3 is 14 residues. Germline V gives CDR1 DFQATT, CDR2 SNEGSKA (reference sequence). The CDR3 DNA is TGCAGTGCACGACAGGGACTAGAAGTAGGAGAGCAGTACTTC. As protein: CSARQGLEVGEQYF.

This chain uses TRBV4-1 with TRBJ2-7, with 7 bases identical to TRBD1. The trim removed 4 bases at V and 6 bases at J, leaving 12 bases unmatched. The CDR3 totals 15 residues. CDR1 and CDR2 from the germline V gene are MGHRA and YSYEKL. The CDR3: CASSRNEGALGEQYF. CDR3 DNA sequence: TGCGCCAGCAGCCGAAACGAGGGGGCTCTGGGCGAGCAGTACTTC.

The chain uses TRBV5-1 and TRBJ1-2, with D perhaps TRBD1 (5 bases). V gave up 0 bases and J gave up 7 bases, with 13 bases separating them. The CDR3 totals 14 residues. Per germline, CDR1 SGHRS and CDR2 YFSETQ. CDR3 nucleotide sequence: TGCGCCAGCAGCTTGGTTCCAGGGTCGAGTGGCTACACCTTC. Protein sequence: CASSLVPGSSGYTF.